This T cell receptor (beta chain) was profiled in a study of blood T cell repertoires in COVID-19. Authors' analysis steps: Nucleated cell counts were estimated from reference gene primer amplification. Clones were sequenced by immunoSEQ multiplex PCR, and TCRdb holds only the in-frame ones, with some missing. V, J and clone size derive from that table, while D and trimming were established from the DNA sequence. The data contain over 200,000 clones, over 75% of them singletons. CDR1 is LNHDA and CDR2 is SQIVND in the germline V gene (reference sequence). The CDR3 is 14 residues long. Trimming stripped 3 bases from V and 3 bases from J, with 11 bases between.

This chain uses TRBV19 with TRBJ1-2; possibly TRBD1 for D (5 bases). This TCR came from a woman aged 80 or over with acute or convalescent COVID-19. What was sequenced was peripheral blood. This CDR3 is CASSISTVDYGYTF. CDR3 DNA: TGTGCCAGTAGTATCTCGACAGTTGACTATGGCTACACCTTC.